The following is a T cell receptor (beta chain) sequence with its context. The antigen remains undetermined. The identical CDR3 is also encoded by other nucleotide sequences in the sample. This sample is drawn from a study of beta chain features in type 1 diabetes. Broader study findings: Fewer junction insertions and more nucleotide deletions appeared in type 1 diabetes patients. Moderate but significant shortening of TCRB CDR3s was recorded in all four CD4+ subsets from Type 1 diabetes patients. Sampled from patients, naive, central memory and Treg TCRB repertoires appeared more similar than those sampled from healthy donors.

Germline CDR1 LGHNA, CDR2 YNFKEQ. The length of the CDR3 is 15 residues. Trimming removed 3 bases at V and 0 bases at J, with 9 bases between. The purity of all sorted populations exceeded 95%. The isolated RNA, all of it, was reverse transcribed, so expressed TCRB transcripts were what got sequenced. Data came from immunoSEQ multiplex PCR; TCRdb stores just in-frame clones and leaves some out. This sample has around 300,000 clones, with 8% found just once. The chain couples TRBV4-2 to TRBJ2-1; no reliable D call. This clonotype originated in a woman aged 18-29 years in good health. The sequenced sample was central memory CD4+ T cells from blood. CDR3: CASSQEPSSYNEQFF. For the CDR3, the DNA is TGTGCCAGCAGCCAGGAACCGAGCTCCTACAATGAGCAGTTCTTC.